This T cell receptor beta chain originates from a study of neurological immune-mediated disorders. Regarding the study as a whole: The absence of any CDR3 amino acid sequence shared by expanded clones across subjects suggests that repertoires were private in all groups. The highest TCR clonal expansion occurred in HTLV-1-associated myelopathy; multiple sclerosis fell below healthy controls.

cDNA synthesis was performed by 5'RACE with 10-nucleotide random UMIs. TCRdb re-called the 5' RACE reads through MiXCR, storing one row per CDR3 protein. The table has about 49,000 distinct CDR3 sequences, more than 8% seen once. Time point indicated: longitudinal time-point 1 (baseline). The sample holds many counts of this clonotype. Its antigen is as yet unknown. This CDR3 has 13 amino acids. V lost 6 bases and J 5 bases, leaving 13 bases between the germline ends. The sequence was obtained from a woman aged 40 to 50 in good health. Sequencing was done on a sample of PBMCs. This chain connects TRBV12-3 or TRBV12-4 to TRBJ2-5, with D unclear. CDR3 region: CASRNSPRETQYF. Written as DNA, the CDR3 is TGTGCCAGCAGGAACTCACCCCGGGAGACCCAGTACTTC.